Listed below are T cell receptor beta chains from one sample, sequenced in a study of cytomegalovirus exposure and HLA in healthy donors. The assay was immunoSEQ multiplex PCR, and TCRdb's table has in-frame clones only and misses some. In all, the sample yields about 150,000 clones. Material: PBMCs. All receptors derive from a woman aged 50 to 60 in good health and CMV-seronegative. Each CDR3 is given with its conserved first and last residue. The D gene is left open where the match is weak.

>NA|TRBV19|TRBJ1-1
TGTGCCAGTAGTATGTCCGATCGGGACTGGACTGAAGCTTTCTTT
CASSMSDRDWTEAFF
>NA|TRBV15|TRBJ1-5
TGTGCCACCAGGAACAGGGACCAGCCCCAGCATTTT
CATRNRDQPQHF
>NA|TRBV6-6|TRBJ2-7
TGTGCCAGCAGCCTTAGCGGTCCCCCCTACGAGCAGTACTTC
CASSLSGPPYEQYF
>NA|TRBV15|TRBJ1-5
TGTGCCACCAGCAGGAACACAGGGAATCAGCCCCAGCATTTT
CATSRNTGNQPQHF
>NA|TRBV7-9|TRBJ2-5
TGTGCCAGCAGCGCCTCCGGAGCGGAGACCCAGTACTTC
CASSASGAETQYF
>NA|TRBV30|TRBJ1-1
TGTGCCTGGAGAACTCACGGGGACACTGAAGCTTTCTTT
CAWRTHGDTEAFF
>NA|TRBV20-1|TRBJ1-1
TGCAGTGGCCAGATGAACACTGAAGCTTTCTTT
CSGQMNTEAFF
>NA|TRBV4-2|TRBJ1-6
TGTGCCAGCAGCCCCCACGAGGAGAAAAATTCACCCCTCCACTTT
CASSPHEEKNSPLHF
>NA|TRBV14|TRBJ1-1
TGTGCCAGCAGCCAAACAGGTCGTCGGGAAGCTTTCTTT
CASSQTGRREAFF
>TRBD2|TRBV27|TRBJ2-1
TGTGCCAGCAGTTCACTAGCGATATACAATGAGCAGTTCTTC
CASSSLAIYNEQFF
>NA|TRBV5-1|TRBJ1-5
TGCGCCAGCAGCTTGAAGGGGGATCAGCCCCAGCATTTT
CASSLKGDQPQHF
>NA|TRBV5-1|TRBJ1-2
TGCGCCAGCAGCTTGGACGGGGGTTCTGGCACTAACTATGGCTACACCTTC
CASSLDGGSGTNYGYTF
>TRBD1|TRBV28|TRBJ1-6
TGTGCCAGCAGTTTGTCAGGGGGGATCTATAATTCACCCCTCCACTTT
CASSLSGGIYNSPLHF
>NA|TRBV13|TRBJ1-6
TGTGCCAGCAGCATGGGAGTCAGGAATAATTCACCCCTCCACTTT
CASSMGVRNNSPLHF
>TRBD2|TRBV11-1|TRBJ2-7
TGTGCCAGCAGCTTGGCGGGCGGGAGGGCGTACGAGCAGTACTTC
CASSLAGGRAYEQYF
>NA|TRBV5-1|TRBJ2-7
TGCGCCAGCAGCTACGACAACTACGAGCAGTACTTC
CASSYDNYEQYF
>NA|TRBV7-3|TRBJ2-1
TGTGCCAGCAGCTTAACCGGGGGCAATGAGCAGTTCTTC
CASSLTGGNEQFF
>TRBD2|TRBV4-3|TRBJ2-7
TGCGCCAGCAGCCAAGATAGGGGCGGCGCGGGAGGGACCTACGAGCAGTACTTC
CASSQDRGGAGGTYEQYF
>TRBD2|TRBV2|TRBJ2-3
TGTGCCAGTAGCGGGACTAGCGGAACAGATACGCAGTATTTT
CASSGTSGTDTQYF
>TRBD1|TRBV9|TRBJ1-2
TGTGCCAGCAGCGTAGCAGTCAGGGGGCCGGATGGCTACACCTTC
CASSVAVRGPDGYTF
>TRBD1|TRBV5-1|TRBJ2-7
TGCGCCAGCAGGGGGACAGGGGGTATATGGAGGGACGAGCAGTACTTC
CASRGTGGIWRDEQYF
>NA|TRBV19|TRBJ1-4
TGTGCCAGTTCAGGGCAAACTAATGAAAAACTGTTTTTT
CASSGQTNEKLFF
>NA|TRBV6-5|TRBJ1-3
TGTGCCAGCAGTCTCCAGTACGGAGGAGGAAACACCATATATTTT
CASSLQYGGGNTIYF
>NA|TRBV5-1|TRBJ2-3
TGCGCCAGCAGCTCCTTAGCGGCTAGCACAGATACGCAGTATTTT
CASSSLAASTDTQYF
>NA|TRBV28|TRBJ2-6
TGTGCCAGCAGTTTTGGAGGGATCTCTGGGGCCAACGTCCTGACTTTC
CASSFGGISGANVLTF
>NA|TRBV18|TRBJ2-3
TGTGCCAGCTCACCCTCGGCGGGCCGAGATACGCAGTATTTT
CASSPSAGRDTQYF
>NA|TRBV4-2|TRBJ1-1
TGTGCCAGCAGCCAAGAGAGGTTGGACACTGAAGCTTTCTTT
CASSQERLDTEAFF
>TRBD1|TRBV7-7|TRBJ2-5
TGTGCCAGCAGCCCCCAAACCTCGACAGGGGGCGAGACCCAGTACTTC
CASSPQTSTGGETQYF
>NA|TRBV6-5|TRBJ2-1
TGTGCCAGCAGTTCCACCGGGTCTAGCTACAATGAGCAGTTCTTC
CASSSTGSSYNEQFF
>TRBD1|TRBV30|TRBJ1-5
TGTGCCTGGAGTTTGGGGGGACAGGCCCATATATATCAGCCCCAGCATTTT
CAWSLGGQAHIYQPQHF
>NA|TRBV15|TRBJ1-5
TGTGCCACCAGCAGAGGGGTTGAGGGCAATCAGCCCCAGCATTTT
CATSRGVEGNQPQHF
>NA|TRBV7-9|TRBJ1-2
TGTGCCAGCAGCTTAGTGGACAGAGCTAACTATGGCTACACCTTC
CASSLVDRANYGYTF
>TRBD1|TRBV18|TRBJ1-4
TGTGCCAGCTCACCGGACAGGGAGGGTGAAAAACTGTTTTTT
CASSPDREGEKLFF
>NA|TRBV7-9|TRBJ1-4
TGTGCCAGCCAGACAGCAACTAATGAAAAACTGTTTTTT
CASQTATNEKLFF
>NA|TRBV6-5|TRBJ1-3
TGTGCCAGCAGACCGGTGTCTGGAAACACCATATATTTT
CASRPVSGNTIYF
>TRBD1|TRBV5-1|TRBJ1-4
TGCGCCAGCAGCTGGACAGGGGGGGATGAAAAACTGTTTTTT
CASSWTGGDEKLFF
>NA|TRBV27|TRBJ1-1
TGTGCCAACACAGGCGGACACCGGAACACTGAAGCTTTCTTT
CANTGGHRNTEAFF
>NA|TRBV4-2|TRBJ2-1
TGTGCCAGCAGCCTGGTTGGCGCCGACAATGAGTATGAGCAGTTCTTC
CASSLVGADNEYEQFF
>TRBD1|TRBV5-1|TRBJ1-2
TGCGCCAGCAGCTTTTTCCAGGGGGAGGATGGCTACACCTTC
CASSFFQGEDGYTF
>NA|TRBV18|TRBJ2-5
TGTGCCAGCTCACCAGGGGGAGGCGAGACCCAGTACTTC
CASSPGGGETQYF
>TRBD2|TRBV2|TRBJ2-5
TGTGCCAGCAGGTTGGGACTAGTGGAGACCCAGTACTTC
CASRLGLVETQYF
>NA|TRBV4-2|TRBJ2-7
TGTGCCAGCTCGAAGACATACAACTCCTACGAGCAGTACTTC
CASSKTYNSYEQYF
>NA|TRBV30|TRBJ2-7
TGTGCCTGGAGTGCATTCGACACCTACGAGCAGTACTTC
CAWSAFDTYEQYF
>NA|TRBV5-6|TRBJ2-1
TGTGCCAGCAGCTTCATTACTGACGCGGCAATCCGTGAGCAGTTCTTC
CASSFITDAAIREQFF
>NA|TRBV12-5|TRBJ2-4
TGTGCTAGTGTCGGGGATCCCGCCGCCAAAAACATTCAGTACTTC
CASVGDPAAKNIQYF
>TRBD2|TRBV30|TRBJ2-7
TGTGCCTGTAACGGGGGGGTCAGTGGCGACGAGCAGTACTTC
CACNGGVSGDEQYF
>TRBD1|TRBV5-6|TRBJ2-3
TGTGCCAGCAGCTTGGAAGGGACAGGGTATTTAGATACGCAGTATTTT
CASSLEGTGYLDTQYF
>NA|TRBV7-9|TRBJ2-7
TGTGCCAGCAGCCACAAGTCCTACGAGCAGTACTTC
CASSHKSYEQYF
>TRBD1|TRBV9|TRBJ2-2
TGTGCCAGCAGCCCAAGACAGGGGGTATCTCCGAACACCGGGGAGCTGTTTTTT
CASSPRQGVSPNTGELFF
>TRBD2|TRBV18|TRBJ2-3
TGTGCCAGCTCACCCCTAAGACTAGCGGGAATGGGCCAACGCACAGATACGCAGTATTTT
CASSPLRLAGMGQRTDTQYF